This TCR beta chain was sequenced in a study of naive and memory T cell subsets. The study's findings and limits: Findings for naive and memory subsets could not be checked against ground truth. In naive cells, over 95% of TCR sequences were seen only once.

Both TRBC1 and TRBC2 were covered by a beta constant-region primer of two equimolar oligonucleotides. MiXCR, run by TCRdb on the UMI-ligation and nested PCR reads, gives a single entry per CDR3 protein. The sample has about 85,000 distinct CDR3 sequences; around 13% are singletons. Of note for this clonotype: Antigen unknown.

Source material: central memory CD4+ T cells from blood. This receptor was identified in a human donor in good health.

The DNA of the CDR3 is TGTGCCAGCAGAGCCGGGACAGGGGGCGGCGAGCAGTACTTC. Its protein is CASRAGTGGGEQYF. The V and J genes are TRBV2 and TRBJ2-7, with 12 nucleotides matching TRBD1. Trimming took 6 bases from V and 6 from J; bases not matched to a gene: 6. Germline V gene data show CDR1 as SNHLY and CDR2 as FYNNEI. This CDR3 region has 14 residues.